The entry below describes one T cell receptor beta chain. The CDR3 consists of 13 residues. This sample was included in a study of blood T cell repertoires in COVID-19. Study context: The United States, Italy and Spain provided the acute and convalescent COVID-19 samples. From T cells, B-cell-depleted T cells, or PBMCs came the material, which was cDNA or gDNA.

In the original workflow: For nucleated cells, counts were estimated from reference gene primer amplification. Produced via immunoSEQ multiplex PCR; TCRdb's table is partial and in-frame only. Clone size and V and J calls were adopted from that table, with D and trimming inferred from the DNA. The sample shows 45,000 to 55,000 clones, roughly 84% of them seen only once. The origin of this receptor is a middle-aged man with acute or convalescent COVID-19. The chain uses TRBV21-1 and TRBJ2-4; the table's D gene call, TRBD1, was not cross checked with the DNA. TRBV21-1 is a pseudogene segment. Sequenced input: peripheral blood. CDR3 sequence: CASRDRVGNIQYF. CDR3 coding DNA: TGTGCCAGCAGGGACAGGGTGGGAAACATTCAGTACTTC.